The rows below give T cell receptor beta chains drawn from one sample of a study of PD-L1 blockade in urothelial cancer. Clones were sequenced by immunoSEQ multiplex PCR, and TCRdb holds only the in-frame ones, with some missing. Of some 41,000 clones listed, more than 75% are singletons. Sequenced material: PBMCs, taken around atezolizumab (anti-PD-L1) treatment. The receptors shown here come from a man in his 70s with urothelial cancer. Each CDR3 is given with its conserved first and last residue. A D gene is named only where the DNA matches it firmly. A clone size is listed for some rows: how often the clone was seen (once, few, many), or a class if it is expanded.

>.|TRBJ2-5|11|TRBV30|.
CAWNRQETQYF
TGTGCCTGGAACCGGCAAGAGACCCAGTACTTC
>TRBD2|TRBJ2-1|19|TRBV10-3|.
CATQRWTSGRNYYYNEQFF
TGTGCCACACAAAGATGGACTAGCGGGAGAAACTACTACTACAATGAGCAGTTCTTC
>TRBD1|TRBJ1-1|14|TRBV6-5|once
CASSYNRGLTEAFF
TGTGCCAGCAGTTATAACAGGGGGCTCACTGAAGCTTTCTTT
>.|TRBJ2-1|12|TRBV18|.
CASSPRGIEQFF
TGTGCCAGCTCACCCCGGGGTATTGAGCAGTTCTTC
>.|TRBJ2-3|14|TRBV5-8|few
CASSLFGAADTQYF
TGTGCCAGCAGCTTGTTTGGGGCGGCAGATACGCAGTATTTT
>.|TRBJ2-3|13|TRBV5-4|.
CASSSLPTDTQYF
TGTGCCAGCAGCTCCCTACCCACAGATACGCAGTATTTT
>TRBD2|TRBJ2-1|15|TRBV5-1|.
CASTTGTSPVNEQFF
TGCGCCAGCACGACCGGGACTAGCCCCGTAAATGAGCAGTTCTTC
>TRBD2|TRBJ2-1|16|TRBV5-1|.
CASSLGTSGNYNEQFF
TGCGCCAGCAGCTTAGGTACTAGCGGGAACTACAATGAGCAGTTCTTC
>TRBD2|TRBJ2-1|17|TRBV25-1|.
CASSDPRSGNTYNEQFF
TGTGCCAGCAGTGACCCAAGGAGCGGGAACACCTACAATGAGCAGTTCTTC
>.|TRBJ1-1|15|TRBV25-1|.
CASSGIPGENTEAFF
TGTGCCAGCAGTGGGATTCCAGGGGAGAACACTGAAGCTTTCTTT
>TRBD2|TRBJ2-1|14|TRBV19|.
CASSTPGLDIEQFF
TGTGCCAGTAGTACCCCGGGACTAGATATTGAGCAGTTCTTC
>.|TRBJ1-1|13|TRBV29-1|.
CSVIRTTNTEAFF
TGCAGCGTTATACGGACAACGAACACTGAAGCTTTCTTT